The rows below give T cell receptor beta chains drawn from one sample of a study of control samples from healthy donors and cancer patients. TCRdb's table, derived via immunoSEQ multiplex PCR, lists solely in-frame clones and lacks some. The sample shows 150,000 to 200,000 clones, roughly 91% of them seen only once. The specimen sequenced was blood. Receptors originate from a young woman in good health. CDR3s include the opening cysteine and the closing phenylalanine or tryptophan. The D gene is left open where the match is weak. Clone size is stated in some rows and not others, as once, few, many or a class when expanded.

d_call	v_call	clone_size	j_call	cdr3_length	cdr3_aa	cdr3_nt
NA	TRBV7-6	NA	TRBJ2-5	14	CASSLVRYQETQYF	TGTGCCAGCAGCTTAGTTAGATACCAAGAGACCCAGTACTTC
TRBD2	TRBV2	NA	TRBJ2-5	14	CASQGLAGEETQYF	TGTGCCAGCCAGGGACTAGCGGGAGAAGAGACCCAGTACTTC
NA	TRBV6-5	NA	TRBJ2-2	16	CASSYLRDGYTGELFF	TGTGCCAGCAGTTACCTCCGGGACGGATACACCGGGGAGCTGTTTTTT
NA	TRBV25-1	NA	TRBJ2-5	15	CASSGGEWRGETQYF	TGTGCCAGCAGTGGCGGGGAATGGCGCGGAGAGACCCAGTACTTC
NA	TRBV12-3/TRBV12-4	once	TRBJ1-1	13	CASSLNLNTEAFF	TGTGCCAGCAGTTTAAATCTGAACACTGAAGCTTTCTTT
NA	TRBV20-1	NA	TRBJ1-1	13	CSASEDWDTEAFF	TGCAGTGCTAGTGAGGATTGGGACACTGAAGCTTTCTTT
TRBD2	TRBV5-1	NA	TRBJ2-3	14	CASSLGTRSDTQYF	TGCGCCAGCAGCTTGGGGACTAGGTCGGATACGCAGTATTTT
TRBD2	TRBV11-3	NA	TRBJ2-1	15	CASSFGGSSGREQFF	TGTGCCAGCAGCTTCGGGGGCTCTAGCGGGAGGGAGCAGTTCTTC
NA	TRBV6-5	NA	TRBJ2-1	15	CASSTRRDHYNEQFF	TGTGCCAGCAGTACCCGCCGGGACCATTACAATGAGCAGTTCTTC
NA	TRBV6-5	NA	TRBJ2-5	14	CASSYGGLGETQYF	TGTGCCAGCAGTTACGGGGGGCTCGGGGAGACCCAGTACTTC
TRBD2	TRBV5-1	NA	TRBJ2-7	13	CATPNSGGYEQYF	TGCGCCACCCCTAATAGCGGGGGCTACGAGCAGTACTTC
TRBD1	TRBV28	few	TRBJ1-6	15	CASSFSDRNWSPLHF	TGTGCCAGCAGTTTCTCGGACAGGAATTGGTCACCCCTCCACTTT
TRBD1	TRBV4-1	once	TRBJ1-6	16	CASSHPNRGGNSPLHF	TGCGCCAGCAGCCATCCGAACAGGGGCGGCAATTCACCCCTCCACTTT
NA	TRBV4-2	NA	TRBJ2-3	15	CASSRQGGGTDTQYF	TGTGCCAGCAGCCGACAGGGCGGGGGCACAGATACGCAGTATTTT
TRBD2	TRBV7-9	NA	TRBJ2-1	15	CASSRTSGGYNEQFF	TGTGCCAGCAGCCGGACTAGCGGGGGCTACAATGAGCAGTTCTTC
NA	TRBV4-2	NA	TRBJ1-1	11	CASSHNTEAFF	TGTGCCAGCAGCCATAACACTGAAGCTTTCTTT
TRBD1	TRBV30	once	TRBJ1-1	12	CAWSVPGQGAFF	TGTGCCTGGAGTGTTCCGGGACAGGGGGCTTTCTTT
TRBD2	TRBV7-3	NA	TRBJ2-3	18	CASSFPRLAGESTDTQYF	TGTGCCAGCAGCTTCCCACGACTAGCGGGAGAAAGCACAGATACGCAGTATTTT
TRBD1	TRBV27	NA	TRBJ1-1	14	CASSEDRGNTEAFF	TGTGCCAGCAGTGAGGACAGGGGGAACACTGAAGCTTTCTTT
NA	TRBV2	NA	TRBJ2-3	14	CASRVQGTTDTQYF	TGTGCCAGCAGGGTGCAGGGGACCACAGATACGCAGTATTTT
NA	TRBV6-2/TRBV6-3	NA	TRBJ2-2	12	CASSYKGGELFF	TGTGCCAGCAGTTACAAGGGCGGGGAGCTGTTTTTT
TRBD2	TRBV19	NA	TRBJ2-3	14	CASSIERGGDTQYF	TGTGCCAGTAGTATCGAGCGGGGAGGGGATACGCAGTATTTT
TRBD1	TRBV20-1	NA	TRBJ1-6	14	CSASSTGRNSPLHF	TGCAGTGCTAGTTCGACAGGGCGTAATTCACCCCTCCACTTT
NA	TRBV23-1	NA	TRBJ1-5	13	CASSQGVRQPQHF	TGCGCCAGCAGTCAAGGGGTGAGGCAGCCCCAGCATTTT
NA	TRBV6-5	NA	TRBJ1-1	13	CASSRQMNTEAFF	TGTGCCAGCTCACGGCAGATGAACACTGAAGCTTTCTTT
TRBD2	TRBV28	NA	TRBJ2-7	15	CASSLLLAVSYEQYF	TGTGCCAGCAGTTTATTGCTAGCGGTCTCCTACGAGCAGTACTTC
TRBD1	TRBV30	NA	TRBJ1-3	13	CARTGDSGNTIYF	TGTGCCCGGACAGGGGACTCTGGAAACACCATATATTTT
TRBD1	TRBV30	once	TRBJ1-4	13	CAWGTGNNEKLFF	TGTGCCTGGGGGACAGGGAATAATGAAAAACTGTTTTTT
NA	TRBV3-1/TRBV3-2	NA	TRBJ1-2	13	CASSQVRDYGYTF	TGTGCCAGCAGCCAAGTCCGGGACTATGGCTACACCTTC
NA	TRBV15	NA	TRBJ2-2	15	CATSRGGPNTGELFF	TGTGCCACCAGCAGAGGGGGCCCGAACACCGGGGAGCTGTTTTTT
NA	TRBV28	NA	TRBJ1-6	16	CASSLWGNSYNSPLHF	TGTGCCAGCAGTTTATGGGGGAACTCCTATAATTCACCCCTCCACTTT
NA	TRBV2	NA	TRBJ2-7	12	CASSNGQYEQYF	TGTGCCAGCAGTAATGGACAGTACGAGCAGTACTTC
TRBD2	TRBV10-3	NA	TRBJ2-1	19	CAISESGGLAGVSYNEQFF	TGTGCCATCAGTGAGTCGGGGGGACTAGCGGGAGTTTCCTACAATGAGCAGTTCTTC
TRBD1	TRBV10-3	NA	TRBJ1-2	13	CAIRGGQGYGYTF	TGTGCCATCAGGGGGGGACAGGGGTATGGCTACACCTTC
NA	TRBV7-3	once	TRBJ2-2	13	CASSLIGTGELFF	TGTGCCAGCAGCTTAATAGGTACCGGGGAGCTGTTTTTT
NA	TRBV24-1	NA	TRBJ2-5	13	CATSESYQETQYF	TGTGCCACCAGTGAGTCGTACCAAGAGACCCAGTACTTC
TRBD1	TRBV27	NA	TRBJ1-5	15	CASSDRGLGNQPQHF	TGTGCCAGCAGTGACAGGGGGCTGGGCAATCAGCCCCAGCATTTT
TRBD1	TRBV15	NA	TRBJ2-1	15	CATSRGQSSYNEQFF	TGTGCCACCAGCAGGGGACAGAGCTCCTACAATGAGCAGTTCTTC
TRBD2	TRBV4-1	NA	TRBJ2-7	17	CASSQGSGSYRPYEQYF	TGCGCCAGCAGCCAAGGTAGCGGGAGTTACCGTCCCTACGAGCAGTACTTC
TRBD1	TRBV6-4	NA	TRBJ2-7	16	CASSESTGTGSHEQYF	TGTGCCAGCAGTGAGTCCACCGGGACAGGGTCCCACGAGCAGTACTTC
TRBD1	TRBV28	NA	TRBJ1-1	15	CASSSRTGGSTEAFF	TGTGCCAGCAGTTCACGTACAGGGGGTAGCACTGAAGCTTTCTTT
NA	TRBV27	NA	TRBJ1-1	13	CASSLRGTTEAFF	TGTGCCAGCAGTTTGAGAGGGACCACTGAAGCTTTCTTT
TRBD1	TRBV5-1	NA	TRBJ1-1	15	CASSWDREMNTEAFF	TGCGCCAGCAGTTGGGACAGGGAAATGAACACTGAAGCTTTCTTT
TRBD1	TRBV18	NA	TRBJ1-1	15	CASSPPDRGNTEAFF	TGTGCCAGCTCACCACCGGACAGGGGGAACACTGAAGCTTTCTTT
NA	TRBV6-6	NA	TRBJ2-5	13	CASSRGGTGTQYF	TGTGCCAGCAGCCGGGGCGGGACTGGGACCCAGTACTTC
NA	TRBV28	NA	TRBJ1-4	15	CASSRYRATNEKLFF	TGTGCCAGCAGCAGGTACAGGGCAACTAATGAAAAACTGTTTTTT
NA	TRBV6-4	NA	TRBJ2-1	14	CASSDGGAHNEQFF	TGTGCCAGCAGTGACGGGGGGGCCCACAATGAGCAGTTCTTC
NA	TRBV7-2	NA	TRBJ1-2	15	CASSLDTGRGYGYTF	TGTGCCAGCAGCTTAGATACAGGGAGGGGCTATGGCTACACCTTC
NA	TRBV6-5	NA	TRBJ2-5	15	CASSYGGADQETQYF	TGTGCCAGCAGTTACGGCGGGGCCGATCAAGAGACCCAGTACTTC
NA	TRBV28	NA	TRBJ1-5	14	CASSSPGGNQPQHF	TGTGCCAGCAGTTCCCCGGGGGGCAATCAGCCCCAGCATTTT
TRBD2	TRBV19	NA	TRBJ2-1	16	CASSTGGLAGVVEQFF	TGTGCCAGTAGTACCGGGGGACTAGCGGGAGTCGTTGAGCAGTTCTTC
TRBD1	TRBV6-6	NA	TRBJ1-2	16	CASSLDRGPANYGYTF	TGTGCCAGCAGTCTGGACAGGGGGCCCGCTAACTATGGCTACACCTTC
TRBD2	TRBV11-2	once	TRBJ2-5	17	CASSLGVAGGYQETQYF	TGTGCCAGCAGCTTAGGGGTAGCGGGGGGTTACCAAGAGACCCAGTACTTC